The present T cell receptor (beta chain) was sequenced within a study of T-cell reconstitution after alpha-beta-depleted transplantation in children. The V gene lost 3 bases and the J gene lost 2 bases, with 10 bases spanning the gap. Germline CDR1 is SEHNR and CDR2 is FQNEAQ (reference sequence). The CDR3 is 14 residues long. Preparing the TCRbeta library involved the use of unique molecular identifiers. TCRdb itself ran the PCR reads through MiXCR, one entry per CDR3 protein. The sample comprises some 200,000 distinct CDR3 sequences, about 14% of which are singletons, and roughly 13% rests with the top ten. This clonotype was found a few times.

The chain is built from TRBV7-9 and TRBJ2-5; D unresolved. Sequenced here: PBMCs from the stem cell graft donor, sampled from the stem cell graft. The receptor was isolated from a human donor who donated a stem cell graft to a child with acute lymphoblastic leukemia. CDR3 bases: TGTGCCAGCAGCTTTGATCTAGATCAAGAGACCCAGTACTTC. Translating it yields CASSFDLDQETQYF. Filled out from reference TRBV7-9 and TRBJ2-5, the complete variable domain reads DTGVSQNPRHKITKRGQNVTFRCDPISEHNRLYWYRQTLGQGPEFLTYFQNEAQLEKSRLLSDRFSAERPKGSFSTLEIQRTEQGDSAMYLCASSFDLDQETQYFGPGTRLLVL.